This TCR beta chain came from a study of OX40 agonist ivuxolimab in advanced cancers. Overall study context: Checkpoint inhibitors had been given previously to under 50% of patients.

Generated by immunoSEQ multiplex PCR, the TCRdb table keeps only in-frame clones and is missing some. The data show approximately 70,000 clones, roughly nine tenths seen once. This TCR was recovered from an adult with an advanced solid tumor such as melanoma, head and neck, liver or kidney cancer. The input for sequencing was CD4+ or CD8+ T cells sorted from blood, taken in a trial of the OX40 agonist ivuxolimab.

The CDR3 DNA reads as TGTGCCAGCAGCCGAGGGGAAGAGACCCAGTACTTC. This codes for CASSRGEETQYF. The chain carries TRBV7-9 and TRBJ2-5, with D tentatively TRBD1 or TRBD2 (5 bases each). Trimming took 5 bases from V and 3 from J, leaving 7 bases between them. The germline V gene encodes CDR1 SEHNR and CDR2 FQNEAQ (reference sequence). The CDR3 covers 12 residues. Filled out from reference TRBV7-9 and TRBJ2-5, the complete variable domain reads DTGVSQNPRHKITKRGQNVTFRCDPISEHNRLYWYRQTLGQGPEFLTYFQNEAQLEKSRLLSDRFSAERPKGSFSTLEIQRTEQGDSAMYLCASSRGEETQYFGPGTRLLVL.